One sample yielded the 2 T cell receptor beta chains listed below, sequenced in a study of shared clonotypes between healthy human individuals. The data were produced by immunoSEQ multiplex PCR, yet TCRdb's version contains in-frame clones alone and is incomplete. The table has roughly 2.2 million clones, roughly 92% seen once. Sequencing was carried out using naive CD4+ T cells from PBMCs. Subset specified: CD45RA+ positively selected. These receptors all come from a man younger than 35 in good health. Some clones in this sample may be carry-over from other donors' samples.

V usage is TRBV7-9 and J usage is TRBJ2-7, with TRBD1 matching 8 bases. There are 13 residues in the CDR3. The germline V gene has CDR1 SEHNR and CDR2 FQNEAQ (reference sequence). V lost 4 bases, J lost 8 bases, and 7 bases stayed unmatched. CDR3 sequence (DNA): TGTGCCAGCAGCTATCAGGGGGCGTATCAGCAGTACTTC. Protein product: CASSYQGAYQQYF.

V is TRBV27 and J is TRBJ2-1; tentatively, D is TRBD2 (5 bases). The CDR3 runs 16 residues. From germline, CDR1 is MNHEY and CDR2 SMNVEV (reference sequence). V lost 3 bases and J lost 4, with 16 bases in between. The CDR3 nucleotides read TGTGCCAGCAGTTTTTCTGAGGGAGAGAAGTACAATGAGCAGTTCTTC. Protein product: CASSFSEGEKYNEQFF.